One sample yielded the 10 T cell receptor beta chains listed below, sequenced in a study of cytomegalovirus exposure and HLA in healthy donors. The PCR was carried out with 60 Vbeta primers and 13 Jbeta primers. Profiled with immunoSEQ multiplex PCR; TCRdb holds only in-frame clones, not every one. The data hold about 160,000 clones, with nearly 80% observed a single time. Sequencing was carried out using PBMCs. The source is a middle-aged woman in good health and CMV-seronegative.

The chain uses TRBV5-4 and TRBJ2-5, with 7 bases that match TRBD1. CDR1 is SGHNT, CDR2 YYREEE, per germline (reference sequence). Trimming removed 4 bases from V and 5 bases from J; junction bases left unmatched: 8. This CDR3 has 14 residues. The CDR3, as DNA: TGTGCCAGCAGCAGTGGACAGGACCGGGAGACCCAGTACTTC. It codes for CASSSGQDRETQYF.

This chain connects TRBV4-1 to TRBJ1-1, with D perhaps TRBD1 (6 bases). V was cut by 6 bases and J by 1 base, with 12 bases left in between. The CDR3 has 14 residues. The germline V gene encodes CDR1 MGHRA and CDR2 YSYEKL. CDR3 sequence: CASRGTLKNTEAFF. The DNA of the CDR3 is TGCGCCAGCAGGGGGACACTTAAGAACACTGAAGCTTTCTTT.

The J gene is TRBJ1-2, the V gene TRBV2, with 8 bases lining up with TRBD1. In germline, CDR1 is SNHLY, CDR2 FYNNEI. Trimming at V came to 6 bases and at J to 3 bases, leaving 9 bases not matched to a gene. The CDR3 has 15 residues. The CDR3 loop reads CASSRGQGGDYGYTF. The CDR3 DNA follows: TGTGCCAGCAGCCGAGGACAGGGTGGCGACTATGGCTACACCTTC.

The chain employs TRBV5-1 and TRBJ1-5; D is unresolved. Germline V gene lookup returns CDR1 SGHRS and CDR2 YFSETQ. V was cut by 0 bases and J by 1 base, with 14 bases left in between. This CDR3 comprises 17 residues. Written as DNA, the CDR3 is TGCGCCAGCAGCTTGGATCCCGCGGGTATAAGCAATCAGCCCCAGCATTTT. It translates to CASSLDPAGISNQPQHF. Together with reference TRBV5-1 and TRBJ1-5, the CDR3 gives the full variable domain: KAGVTQTPRYLIKTRGQQVTLSCSPISGHRSVSWYQQTPGQGLQFLFEYFSETQRNKGNFPGRFSGRQFSNSRSEMNVSTLELGDSALYLCASSLDPAGISNQPQHFGDGTRLSIL.

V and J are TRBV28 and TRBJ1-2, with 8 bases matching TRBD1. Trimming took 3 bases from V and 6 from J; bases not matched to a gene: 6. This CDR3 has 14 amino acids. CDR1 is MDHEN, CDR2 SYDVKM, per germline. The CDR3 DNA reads TGTGCCAGCAGTTTCCTCATGGACAGGGATGGCTACACCTTC. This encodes CASSFLMDRDGYTF.

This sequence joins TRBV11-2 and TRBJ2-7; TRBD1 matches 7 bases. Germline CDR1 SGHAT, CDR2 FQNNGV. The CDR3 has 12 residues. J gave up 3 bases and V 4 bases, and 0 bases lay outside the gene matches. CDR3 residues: CASSWDSYEQYF. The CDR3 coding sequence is TGTGCCAGCAGCTGGGACAGCTACGAGCAGTACTTC.

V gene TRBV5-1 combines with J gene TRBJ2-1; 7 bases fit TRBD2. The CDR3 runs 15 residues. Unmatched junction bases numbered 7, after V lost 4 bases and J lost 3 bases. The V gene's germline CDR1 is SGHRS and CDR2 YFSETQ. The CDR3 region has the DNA TGCGCCAGCAGCAACGGGGGGACGCTCTACAATGAGCAGTTCTTC. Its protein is CASSNGGTLYNEQFF.

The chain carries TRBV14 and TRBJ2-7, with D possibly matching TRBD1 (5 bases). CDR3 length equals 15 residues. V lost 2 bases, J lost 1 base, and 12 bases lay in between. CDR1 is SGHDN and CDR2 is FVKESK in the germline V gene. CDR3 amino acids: CASSQIRVGSYEQYF. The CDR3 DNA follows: TGTGCCAGCAGCCAAATCAGGGTAGGGTCCTACGAGCAGTACTTC.

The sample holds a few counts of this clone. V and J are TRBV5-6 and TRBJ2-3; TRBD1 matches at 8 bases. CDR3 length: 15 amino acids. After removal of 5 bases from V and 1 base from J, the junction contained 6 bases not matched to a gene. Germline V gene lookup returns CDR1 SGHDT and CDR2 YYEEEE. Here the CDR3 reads CASSLTGAGTDTQYF. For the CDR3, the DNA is TGTGCCAGCAGTTTGACAGGGGCCGGCACAGATACGCAGTATTTT.

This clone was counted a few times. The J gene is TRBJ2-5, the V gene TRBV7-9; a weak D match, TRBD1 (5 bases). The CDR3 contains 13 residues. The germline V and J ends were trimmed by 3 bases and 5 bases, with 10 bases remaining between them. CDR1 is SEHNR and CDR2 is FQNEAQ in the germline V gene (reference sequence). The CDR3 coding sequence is TGTGCCAGCAGCTTCAGGGCGGTCGAGACCCAGTACTTC. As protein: CASSFRAVETQYF.